Detailed here is one T cell receptor beta chain. This sample was included in a study of blood T cell repertoires in COVID-19. For the study at large: Samples of COVID-19 (acute and convalescent) were obtained from the United States, Italy and Spain. PBMCs, B-cell-depleted T cells, or T cells were the source of the cDNA or gDNA that made up the material.

As processed by the authors: Estimates of nucleated cell counts were drawn from the amplification of reference gene primers. Produced via immunoSEQ multiplex PCR; TCRdb's table is partial and in-frame only. V and J calls and clone size follow that table, whereas D and trimming were derived from the DNA. The sample yields 30,000 to 40,000 clones, around 92% seen once. Looked up from germline, CDR1 is SGHTA and CDR2 is FQGNSA. The germline V and J ends were trimmed by 1 base and 3 bases, with 13 bases remaining between them. The CDR3 sequence is 16 residues long. Sequencing input: peripheral blood. This receptor was taken from a woman at least 80 years old with acute or convalescent COVID-19. This chain joins TRBV7-2 and TRBJ2-1; perhaps TRBD2 as D (7 bases). This CDR3 is CASSLGGRGGYNEQFF. DNA for the CDR3: TGTGCCAGCAGCTTAGGGGGTAGGGGGGGCTACAATGAGCAGTTCTTC.